One sample yielded the 17 T cell receptor beta chains listed below, sequenced in a study of metastatic and nonmetastatic thyroid tumors. With MiXCR, TCRdb reprocessed the PCR reads. The table includes 21,000 or so clones, roughly 24% detected once. Each patient went into thyroid surgery without having received any treatment. The sequencing sample was made of tumor tissue. The receptors shown here come from a female donor with papillary thyroid cancer or a benign thyroid nodule (not recorded which). Some clones in this sample may be carry-over from other donors' samples.

This clone has ten or more counts. The junction departs from the called germline gene at one end, perhaps through a read error. J is TRBJ2-1 and V is TRBV12-3 or TRBV12-4, with 10 bases lining up with TRBD2. The CDR3 has 15 amino acids. The DNA for the CDR3 is TGTGCCAGCAGGTTAGCGGGGGGCCTCTACAATGAGCAGTTCTTC. Amino acid sequence: CASRLAGGLYNEQFF.

This chain joins TRBV25-1 and TRBJ1-6; D not resolved. V was shortened by 6 bases and J by 6 bases, with 12 bases between the two germline ends. The CDR3 sequence is 14 residues long. Looked up from germline, CDR1 is MGHDK and CDR2 is SYGVNS. The CDR3: CASSLPTRNSPLHF. CDR3 nucleotide sequence: TGTGCCAGCAGCTTACCGACACGTAATTCACCCCTCCACTTT. Based on the CDR3 plus reference TRBV25-1 and TRBJ1-6, the full variable domain is EADIYQTPRYLVIGTGKKITLECSQTMGHDKMYWYQQDPGMELHLIHYSYGVNSTEKGDLSSESTVSRIRTEHFPLTLESARPSHTSQYLCASSLPTRNSPLHFGNGTRLTVT.

This clone is medium-sized by share. The V call is TRBV5-1, the J call TRBJ1-6; no clear D gene. The CDR3 is 17 amino acids. The V gene's germline CDR1 is SGHRS and CDR2 YFSETQ. The V end was cut by 4 bases, the J end by 0 bases, with 14 bases between. CDR3 bases: TGCGCCAGCAGCGGAAAGGACCGAAGCTCCTATAATTCACCCCTCCACTTT. It is translated as CASSGKDRSSYNSPLHF.

This clone was detected ten times or more. Other DNA sequences in the sample encode the same CDR3. This chain links TRBV27 with TRBJ1-1; D gene uncertain. Germline V gene lookup returns CDR1 MNHEY and CDR2 SMNVEV (reference sequence). The CDR3 is made up of 14 amino acids. With 4 bases removed from V and 5 bases from J, the gap between germline ends came to 14 bases. The CDR3 region has the DNA TGTGCCAGCAGTTCCGGGGTTACGGTGACTGAAGCTTTCTTT. It encodes CASSSGVTVTEAFF.

Concerning this clone itself: The junction does not match germline at one end; this may be a read error. J is TRBJ2-3 and V is TRBV7-6; D is unresolved. The CDR3 totals 16 residues. Germline V gives CDR1 SGHVS, CDR2 FNYEAQ. This CDR3 reads CASILFVLGSTDTQYF. DNA for the CDR3: TGTGCCAGCATCTTATTCGTCCTAGGGAGCACAGATACGCAGTATTTT.

This clone was seen repeatedly, ten times or more. CDR3 coding DNA: TGTGCCTGGAGCCCGGGACAGGGATTCGGGGAGCTGTTTTTT. It yields the protein CAWSPGQGFGELFF. The gene calls are TRBV30 and TRBJ2-2; 9 nucleotides align to TRBD1. The CDR3 consists of 14 residues. Germline CDR1 and CDR2: GTSNPN and SVGIG (reference sequence). Trimming at V came to 3 bases and at J to 7 bases, leaving 6 bases not matched to a gene.

Many counts were recorded for this clone. The J gene is TRBJ1-6, the V gene TRBV3-1, with TRBD1 as a possible D gene (5 bases). CDR1 LGHDT and CDR2 YNNKEL come from the germline V gene (reference sequence). The CDR3 is 16 residues long. V dropped 1 base and J dropped 8 bases, with 15 bases sitting between them. The CDR3 spells CASSQVWEGPYSPLHF. In nucleotides, the CDR3 is TGTGCCAGCAGCCAAGTTTGGGAGGGGCCCTATTCACCCCTCCACTTT.

J is TRBJ1-3 and V is TRBV6-1; D remains unclear. Per germline, CDR1 MNHNS and CDR2 SASEGT. The V gene lost 5 bases and the J gene lost 0 bases, with 14 bases spanning the gap. The CDR3 has 16 residues. This CDR3 is CASSLMSEGSGNTIYF. For the CDR3, the DNA is TGTGCCAGCAGTTTAATGAGCGAGGGCTCTGGAAACACCATATATTTT.

The V and J genes are TRBV5-2 and TRBJ1-1; no check of the table's D call, TRBD1, against the DNA was made. TRBV5-2 is a recognized pseudogene. This CDR3 region has 15 residues. The CDR3 region is CASRVGTGQNTEAFF. The CDR3 nucleotides are TGTGCCAGCAGGGTAGGGACAGGCCAGAACACTGAAGCTTTCTTT.

This clone is labeled medium-sized. The chain has TRBV6-5 and TRBJ2-1, with TRBD2 identical over 7 bases. This CDR3 is 17 amino acids long. V gave up 0 bases and J gave up 4 bases; unmatched junction bases: 9. Per the germline V gene, CDR1 is MNHEY and CDR2 is SVGAGI. The CDR3 spells CASSYSGPAGIYNEQFF. Written as DNA, the CDR3 is TGTGCCAGCAGTTACTCCGGTCCAGCGGGGATATACAATGAGCAGTTCTTC.

This clone came up many times. Different DNA sequences within this sample yield the same CDR3. CDR3 DNA: TGTGCCACCAGTGAACTCGGGTCTCGGGCGGGCGGGGAGCTGTTTTTT. Translating it yields CATSELGSRAGGELFF. The chain joins TRBV24-1 to TRBJ2-2; D is possibly TRBD2 (5 bases). Germline loops: CDR1 KGHDR, CDR2 SFDVKD. The CDR3 loop spans 16 amino acids. V was clipped by 4 bases and J by 7 bases, with 18 bases between them.

This clone was found many times. The rearrangement joins TRBV20-1 to TRBJ1-6; 7 bases fit TRBD1. Germline CDR1 and CDR2: DFQATT and SNEGSKA (reference sequence). The CDR3 has 13 residues. The V gene end was trimmed by 5 bases and the J gene end by 7 bases; junction bases not matched to a gene: 5. The CDR3 spells CSALDRANSPLHF. The CDR3 DNA reads TGCAGTGCTTTAGACAGGGCAAATTCACCCCTCCACTTT.

This sequence joins TRBV3-1 and TRBJ2-7, with 9 bases matching TRBD1. V shed 7 bases, J shed 4 bases, and the junction held 5 bases outside the gene matches. Germline values: CDR1 LGHDT, CDR2 YNNKEL (reference sequence). This CDR3 has 13 residues. CDR3 in DNA: TGTGCCAGCAAACAGGGGGCGGAATACGAGCAGTACTTC. Amino acids: CASKQGAEYEQYF.

Many counts were recorded for this clone. The chain has TRBV5-4 and TRBJ2-3; 10 nucleotides agree with TRBD2. V lost 2 bases, J lost 2 bases, and 2 bases stayed unmatched. Germline CDR1 reads SGHNT; CDR2 reads YYREEE (reference sequence). This CDR3 has 15 residues. The CDR3 DNA sequence: TGTGCCAGCAGCTTAACTAGCGGGGTCACAGATACGCAGTATTTT. Translating gives CASSLTSGVTDTQYF. Drawing the rest from reference TRBV5-4 and TRBJ2-3, the complete variable domain is ETGVTQSPTHLIKTRGQQVTLRCSSQSGHNTVSWYQQALGQGPQFIFQYYREEENGRGNFPPRFSGLQFPNYSSELNVNALELDDSALYLCASSLTSGVTDTQYFGPGTRLTVL.

This clone appeared many times. The CDR3 DNA reads TGTGCCACCAGGAGACAGGGTTCCCATGAGCAGTTCTTC. This translates into CATRRQGSHEQFF. The genes are TRBV15 and TRBJ2-1; TRBD1 aligns across 7 bases. This CDR3 contains 13 residues. J gave up 8 bases and V 6 bases, and 7 bases lay outside the gene matches. Germline CDR1 LNHNV, CDR2 YYDKDF (reference sequence).

This clone was counted at least ten times. This rearrangement joins TRBV12-3 or TRBV12-4 to TRBJ2-3; 12 positions match TRBD2. The CDR3 runs 15 residues. The junction had 4 bases not matched to a gene; V was cut back by 5 bases and J by 4 bases. CDR3 in DNA: TGTGCCAGCAGTCCCCTAGCGGGGGGGGCAGATACGCAGTATTTT. Protein sequence: CASSPLAGGADTQYF.

This clone occurred many times. This rearrangement joins TRBV5-4 to TRBJ1-3; D is unresolved. Germline V gives CDR1 SGHNT, CDR2 YYREEE (reference sequence). The CDR3 spans 12 residues. The germline V and J ends were trimmed by 3 bases and 8 bases, with 9 bases remaining between them. DNA for the CDR3: TGTGCCAGCAGCTCTGCATTCGACACCATATATTTT. Translated: CASSSAFDTIYF. Full variable domain (missing parts from reference TRBV5-4 and TRBJ1-3): ETGVTQSPTHLIKTRGQQVTLRCSSQSGHNTVSWYQQALGQGPQFIFQYYREEENGRGNFPPRFSGLQFPNYSSELNVNALELDDSALYLCASSSAFDTIYFGEGSWLTVV.